Following are 8 T cell receptor beta chains from one sample sequenced in a study of shared clonotypes between healthy human individuals. Here immunoSEQ multiplex PCR was the method, and the copy in TCRdb shows in-frame clones only, minus some. The repertoire holds over a million clones, with about 80% as singletons. Sequenced sample: memory CD4+ T cells from PBMCs. Subset meaning: CD45RA-negative fraction. The receptors were sampled from a man aged 18 to 29 in good health. Some clones in this sample may be carry-over from other donors' samples.

This chain joins TRBV7-9 and TRBJ2-2, with 12 bases fitting TRBD2. The germline V gene has CDR1 SEHNR and CDR2 FQNEAQ (reference sequence). The V and J ends lost 5 bases and 5 bases, in that order; junction bases with no gene match: 6. CDR3 length: 16 amino acids. CDR3 loop: CASSPRGTSGTGELFF. CDR3 in DNA: TGTGCCAGCAGCCCACGCGGGACTAGCGGGACCGGGGAGCTGTTTTTT.

V usage is TRBV7-9 and J usage is TRBJ2-4; 9 positions match TRBD1. Unmatched junction bases numbered 13, after V lost 4 bases and J lost 3 bases. CDR3 length: 18 residues. Germline CDR1 reads SEHNR; CDR2 reads FQNEAQ (reference sequence). The CDR3 here is CASSSPPGQGSVKNIQYF. As DNA, the CDR3 is TGTGCCAGCAGCTCACCACCGGGACAGGGCTCGGTCAAAAACATTCAGTACTTC.

The rearrangement uses TRBV5-1 and TRBJ1-1; D is perhaps TRBD1 (6 bases). The V end was cut by 0 bases, the J end by 10 bases, with 16 bases between. This CDR3 is 14 amino acids long. Per the germline V gene, CDR1 is SGHRS and CDR2 is YFSETQ. CDR3 sequence: CASSLEYTIRGAFF. The CDR3, as DNA: TGCGCCAGCAGCTTGGAGTACACCATCAGGGGAGCTTTCTTT.

The rearrangement uses TRBV4-1 and TRBJ1-2; D remains ambiguous. The length of the CDR3 is 16 residues. Per germline, CDR1 MGHRA and CDR2 YSYEKL. V lost 0 bases to trimming and J lost 0 bases, with 11 bases between them. The CDR3 nucleotides are TGCGCCAGCAGCCAAGAAGGCAGGACCTCTAACTATGGCTACACCTTC. Translated: CASSQEGRTSNYGYTF.

The rearrangement uses TRBV30 and TRBJ2-7, with 8 nucleotides matching TRBD1. Germline values: CDR1 GTSNPN, CDR2 SVGIG (reference sequence). Trimming at V came to 3 bases and at J to 2 bases, leaving 6 bases not matched to a gene. The CDR3 spans 14 residues. The CDR3 is CAWSRQGITYEQYF. CDR3 nucleotides: TGTGCCTGGAGCCGACAGGGGATCACCTACGAGCAGTACTTC.

This clone was detected a few times. This rearrangement joins TRBV5-1 to TRBJ2-7; tentatively, D is TRBD1 (5 bases). CDR1 is SGHRS and CDR2 is YFSETQ in the germline V gene. The ends were cut back, 0 bases at V and 2 bases at J, with 12 bases in the middle. There are 15 residues in the CDR3. The CDR3 here is CASSLERGPTYEQYF. CDR3 nucleotide sequence: TGCGCCAGCAGCTTGGAAAGGGGTCCTACCTACGAGCAGTACTTC.

This clone was counted a few times. This rearrangement joins TRBV29-1 to TRBJ2-3; 7 bases map to TRBD1. The V and J ends lost 7 bases and 1 base, in that order; junction bases with no gene match: 5. The CDR3 has 13 amino acids. The germline V gene encodes CDR1 SQVTM and CDR2 ANQGSEA. The CDR3 nucleotides are TGCAGCGGCAACAGGGGAGGCACAGATACGCAGTATTTT. Protein: CSGNRGGTDTQYF.

In its sample, this clone was seen once. The chain couples TRBV7-9 to TRBJ2-5; perhaps TRBD2 as D (7 bases). CDR3 size: 14 residues. The germline V gene has CDR1 SEHNR and CDR2 FQNEAQ (reference sequence). Trimming removed 5 bases at V and 5 bases at J, with 15 bases between. For the CDR3, the DNA is TGTGCCAGCAGCCCAAGAAGGGGGGGGGAGACCCAGTACTTC. The encoded protein is CASSPRRGGETQYF.